This record concerns one T cell receptor (beta chain) sequence. Other DNA sequences of this sample code for an identical CDR3. The authors distributed each subset's genomic DNA evenly over several immunoSEQ plates. The method was immunoSEQ multiplex PCR; TCRdb's version includes in-frame clones alone and lacks a portion of them. This table holds more than 1 million clones, around 82% found once. This sample stems from a study of shared clonotypes between healthy human individuals. Germline loops: CDR1 SGHRS, CDR2 YFSETQ. V was pared by 3 bases and J by 2 bases, with 6 bases of the junction left unmatched. The CDR3 loop spans 15 amino acids.

The V gene is TRBV5-1, the J gene TRBJ2-5; 8 bases align to TRBD1. The sample comprised memory CD4+ T cells from PBMCs. Subset in this sample: CD45RA-negative fraction. The clonotype originates from a man aged 18 to 30 in good health. Some clones in this sample may be carry-over from other donors' samples. The CDR3 DNA sequence: TGCGCCAGCAGCTCAGGGGGCACAGGGCAAGAGACCCAGTACTTC. This sequence encodes CASSSGGTGQETQYF.